The following is a T cell receptor beta chain sequence with its context. The V gene's germline CDR1 is SEHNR and CDR2 FQNEAQ (reference sequence). Trimming took off 5 bases at V and 2 bases at J, with 12 bases between the two ends. The CDR3 runs to 14 residues. The data belong to a study of blood T cell repertoires in COVID-19. TCRdb keeps only in-frame clones here, not all; method: immunoSEQ multiplex PCR. The sample records 250,000 or so clones, 84% being singletons. The V call is TRBV7-9, the J call TRBJ1-1; D unresolved. The clonotype was recovered from a man aged 45-65 years who had recovered from COVID-19. Sequencing was done on a sample of PBMCs or T cells enriched from blood (not recorded which). CDR3: CASSPTQANTEAFF. CDR3 DNA: TGTGCCAGCAGCCCAACTCAGGCTAACACTGAAGCTTTCTTT. Combining the CDR3 with reference TRBV7-9 and TRBJ1-1 gives the whole variable domain DTGVSQNPRHKITKRGQNVTFRCDPISEHNRLYWYRQTLGQGPEFLTYFQNEAQLEKSRLLSDRFSAERPKGSFSTLEIQRTEQGDSAMYLCASSPTQANTEAFFGQGTRLTVV.